Below, 32 T cell receptor beta chains from the same sample are listed, as sequenced in a study of identical twins (dated by TCRdb to the mid-2010s). The protocol used for the library was 5' RACE. TCRdb records Illumina HiSeq 2000 as the sequencer. TCRdb handled the public reads itself, with Q25 trimming in fastp and clone calling in MiXCR, and kept productive beta chains. Duplicate CDR3 protein sequences are folded into a single record with the most common DNA and genes. The sample contains hundreds of thousands of distinct CDR3 sequences, 5.5% to 6.5% of them found a single time. Of the sample, about 2% is held by the ten largest clones. The sequenced sample consisted of naive T cells sorted from blood. The cell subset or site tag for this specimen amounts to: cells isolated with a human naive T-cell isolation kit. The receptors come from a man younger than 35 in good health.

The table lists this clonotype with many counts. This sequence joins TRBV29-1 and TRBJ1-2; a possible D gene is TRBD1 (6 bases). The germline V and J ends were trimmed by 7 bases and 4 bases, with 19 bases remaining between them. There are 14 residues in the CDR3. Germline CDR1 reads SQVTM; CDR2 reads ANQGSEA. The CDR3 DNA is TGCAGCGCCCAGGTCGAGGGGGGTGGCTATGGCTACACCTTC. Translating gives CSAQVEGGGYGYTF.

At least ten counts were recorded for this clonotype. The gene calls are TRBV5-1 and TRBJ1-2; a weak D match, TRBD1 (6 bases). The length of the CDR3 is 17 residues. Germline V gene sequence: CDR1 SGHRS, CDR2 YFSETQ. V dropped 3 bases and J dropped 0 bases, with 18 bases sitting between them. The CDR3 nucleotides are TGCGCCAGCAGCTCGAAGCCGGGACACCAAGCTAACTATGGCTACACCTTC. This codes for CASSSKPGHQANYGYTF.

As for this clonotype: Compared with germline, one end of the junction differs, possibly owing to a read error. The chain carries TRBV18 and TRBJ2-7; D is perhaps TRBD1 (5 bases). Germline V gene lookup returns CDR1 KGHSH and CDR2 LQKENI. The length of the CDR3 is 14 residues. CDR3 region: CASSRQGDSHEQYF. As DNA, the CDR3 is TGTGCCAGCTCACGGCAGGGTGACTCCCACGAGCAGTACTTC.

This clonotype was seen at least ten times. CDR3 sequence reads: CASSPGTGHNYGYTF. Here the CDR3 DNA reads TGTGCCAGCAGCCCCGGGACAGGCCACAACTATGGCTACACCTTC. V and J are TRBV9 and TRBJ1-2; 8 bases fit TRBD1. V gave up 4 bases and J gave up 2 bases; unmatched junction bases: 7. The CDR3 loop spans 15 amino acids. Per germline, CDR1 SGDLS and CDR2 YYNGEE.

There are many counts of this clonotype. The chain combines TRBV4-2 with TRBJ2-3; 8 bases match TRBD2. J gave up 4 bases and V 0 bases, and 3 bases lay outside the gene matches. There are 15 residues in the CDR3. Germline CDR1 LGHNA, CDR2 YNFKEQ. In DNA form, the CDR3 reads TGTGCCAGCAGCCAAGATACTAGCGGCCCAGATACGCAGTATTTT. This sequence encodes CASSQDTSGPDTQYF.

This clonotype has a single count. A read error is possible here, since a much larger clone lies one base away. The chain carries TRBV12-3 or TRBV12-4 and TRBJ1-1; TRBD1 matches 9 bases. V lost 3 bases, J lost 2 bases, and 7 bases stayed unmatched. CDR3 length equals 16 residues. CDR3 nucleotide sequence: TGTGCCAGCAGTTTGTGTTTGGGACAGGGTAACACTGAAGCTTTCTTT. This gives the protein CASSLCLGQGNTEAFF.

This clonotype appeared many times. This sequence joins TRBV4-2 and TRBJ2-7; TRBD1 aligns across 12 bases. With 3 bases clipped from V and 7 bases from J, the junction kept 7 bases outside the gene matches. Germline loops: CDR1 LGHNA, CDR2 YNFKEQ. CDR3 length: 15 amino acids. CDR3 in DNA: TGTGCCAGCAGCCATGGGACAGGGGGCTCCGAGGAGCAGTACTTC. Translation gives CASSHGTGGSEEQYF.

DNA of the CDR3: TGTGCCTGTCAAACATTGGCACTAACTGGGGTCTATGGCTACACCTTC. Its translation: CACQTLALTGVYGYTF. The chain recombines TRBV30 with TRBJ1-2, with unresolved D. This CDR3 region has 16 residues. V gave up 6 bases and J gave up 4 bases, with 24 bases separating them. The germline gives CDR1 GTSNPN, CDR2 SVGIG (reference sequence). The variable domain in full, with the rest retrieved from reference TRBV30 and TRBJ1-2, is SQTIHQWPATLVQPVGSPLSLECTVEGTSNPNLYWYRQAAGRGLQLLFYSVGIGQISSEVPQNLSASRPQDRQFILSSKKLLLSDSGFYLCACQTLALTGVYGYTFGSGTRLTVV.

This clonotype was found many times. V is TRBV12-3 or TRBV12-4 and J is TRBJ1-1; 9 nucleotides match TRBD1. Losses at the gene ends were 8 bases for V and 8 bases for J; bases not matched to a gene: 9. The CDR3 loop spans 13 amino acids. As DNA, the CDR3 is TGTGCCAGCTCAAGAACAGGGGGCGCGGAAGCTTTCTTT. As protein: CASSRTGGAEAFF.

This clonotype appeared many times. V is TRBV27 and J is TRBJ2-1, with 8 bases lining up with TRBD1. The ends lost 9 bases at V and 3 bases at J; junction bases unmatched: 10. This CDR3 has 15 residues. Germline-derived CDR1 and CDR2 are MNHEY and SMNVEV (reference sequence). The CDR3 sequence: CASCSRDRNYNEQFF. The CDR3, as DNA: TGTGCCAGTTGCTCCCGGGACAGGAACTACAATGAGCAGTTCTTC.

V is TRBV5-1 and J is TRBJ2-3; possible D gene TRBD1, 5 bases. Germline assignment: CDR1 SGHRS and CDR2 YFSETQ. The CDR3 sequence is 13 residues long. Deletions cut 5 bases from V and 2 bases from J, with 9 bases between. CDR3 sequence reads: CASRPDNTDTQYF. The CDR3 coding sequence is TGCGCCAGCAGGCCGGACAACACAGATACGCAGTATTTT. Drawing the rest from reference TRBV5-1 and TRBJ2-3, the complete variable domain is KAGVTQTPRYLIKTRGQQVTLSCSPISGHRSVSWYQQTPGQGLQFLFEYFSETQRNKGNFPGRFSGRQFSNSRSEMNVSTLELGDSALYLCASRPDNTDTQYFGPGTRLTVL.

This clonotype was seen a few times. The rearrangement joins TRBV27 to TRBJ2-1, with D hard to call. The V gene's germline CDR1 is MNHEY and CDR2 SMNVEV (reference sequence). There are 12 residues in the CDR3. The ends were cut back, 4 bases at V and 8 bases at J, with 9 bases in the middle. The CDR3 region is CASSSIPDEQFF. Here the CDR3 DNA reads TGTGCCAGCAGTTCTATCCCTGATGAGCAGTTCTTC.

The chain joins TRBV5-1 to TRBJ1-2; D unclear. Germline-derived CDR1 and CDR2 are SGHRS and YFSETQ. The germline V and J ends were trimmed by 4 bases and 5 bases, with 18 bases remaining between them. This CDR3 contains 15 residues. Here the CDR3 reads CASSPPTGLGYGYTF. In nucleotides, the CDR3 is TGCGCCAGCAGCCCCCCGACGGGATTGGGTTATGGCTACACCTTC.

This clonotype has at least ten counts. The V and J genes are TRBV6-2 or TRBV6-3 and TRBJ2-4; the D gene could be TRBD1 or TRBD2 (5 bases each). V was pared by 2 bases and J by 0 bases, with 20 bases between. This CDR3 region has 19 residues. Per germline, CDR1 MNHEY and CDR2 SVGEGT. The CDR3 sequence: CASSYPKLRDQEAKNIQYF. The CDR3 DNA reads as TGTGCCAGCAGTTACCCAAAACTACGGGACCAAGAAGCCAAAAACATTCAGTACTTC.

The chain employs TRBV19 and TRBJ2-4, with D possibly being TRBD1 (6 bases). CDR1 LNHDA and CDR2 SQIVND come from the germline V gene (reference sequence). This CDR3 has 12 amino acids. V lost 9 bases to trimming and J lost 5 bases, with 11 bases between them. This CDR3 reads CASEQGQNIQYF. The CDR3 nucleotides are TGTGCCAGCGAACAGGGACAAAACATTCAGTACTTC.

The sample holds a few counts of this clonotype. This sequence joins TRBV18 and TRBJ1-1, with 8 positions matching TRBD1. The length of the CDR3 is 15 residues. CDR1 and CDR2 (germline): KGHSH, LQKENI. Trimming cost V 4 bases and J 1 base; bases outside gene matches: 5. CDR3 region: CASSRPQGENTEAFF. DNA of the CDR3: TGTGCCAGCTCACGACCACAGGGGGAGAACACTGAAGCTTTCTTT.

There are many counts of this clonotype. The rearrangement links TRBV6-4 to TRBJ2-1; 8 bases map to TRBD2. V was pared by 2 bases and J by 0 bases, with 0 bases of the junction left unmatched. The CDR3 runs 15 residues. Germline loops: CDR1 MRHNA, CDR2 SNTAGT. In nucleotides, the CDR3 is TGTGCCAGCAGTGACACTAGCGGCTCCTACAATGAGCAGTTCTTC. It encodes CASSDTSGSYNEQFF.

This clonotype was seen at least ten times. CDR3 nucleotides: TGCAGTGCTAGAGCCAACGGACAGGGCTATGGCTACACCTTC. The encoded protein is CSARANGQGYGYTF. This chain connects TRBV20-1 to TRBJ1-2; 8 bases line up with TRBD1. Germline V gene sequence: CDR1 DFQATT, CDR2 SNEGSKA (reference sequence). V shed 1 base and J 4 bases; nucleotides not matched to a gene: 5. The CDR3 is made up of 14 amino acids.

The rearrangement joins TRBV6-1 to TRBJ1-1, with D possibly being TRBD1 (5 bases). CDR3 length: 14 amino acids. V shed 8 bases and J shed 0 bases, with 13 bases lying between them. Germline loops: CDR1 MNHNS, CDR2 SASEGT. The CDR3 protein is CASGTDHMNTEAFF. The CDR3 DNA follows: TGTGCCAGCGGGACGGACCACATGAACACTGAAGCTTTCTTT.

This clonotype was seen many times. V usage is TRBV12-3 or TRBV12-4 and J usage is TRBJ2-5, with D tentatively TRBD1 (6 bases). This CDR3 comprises 13 residues. The V gene lost 5 bases and the J gene lost 4 bases, with 11 bases spanning the gap. CDR3 in amino acids: CASSGGSTETQYF. The CDR3 DNA is TGTGCCAGCAGTGGGGGCAGTACAGAGACCCAGTACTTC.

In its sample, this clonotype was seen a few times. This chain uses TRBV28 with TRBJ2-2, with D perhaps TRBD1 (6 bases). V gave up 6 bases and J gave up 0 bases, with 14 bases separating them. Germline CDR1 reads MDHEN; CDR2 reads SYDVKM. The CDR3 extends over 16 amino acids. CDR3 protein: CASSDITGTNTGELFF. In DNA, the CDR3 is TGTGCCAGCAGCGACATAACAGGGACGAACACCGGGGAGCTGTTTTTT.

CDR3 sequence reads: CASSSPGRDNEQFF. The CDR3 nucleotides read TGTGCCAGCAGTTCGCCGGGACGGGACAATGAGCAGTTCTTC. This rearrangement joins TRBV7-9 to TRBJ2-1, with D tentatively TRBD1 or TRBD2 (5 bases each). CDR1 SEHNR and CDR2 FQNEAQ come from the germline V gene (reference sequence). V was cut by 6 bases and J by 5 bases, with 14 bases left in between. The CDR3 totals 14 residues.

The V call is TRBV5-6, the J call TRBJ2-2, with 9 nucleotides matching TRBD2. The CDR3 length is 18 residues. CDR1 is SGHDT and CDR2 is YYEEEE in the germline V gene. The V and J ends lost 0 bases and 9 bases, in that order; junction bases with no gene match: 15. The CDR3 region has the DNA TGTGCCAGCAGCTTGGGGACTAGCGTCAGACCCACAGGGAGGGAGCTGTTTTTT. This translates into CASSLGTSVRPTGRELFF.

The chain links TRBV30 to TRBJ1-1; no clear D gene. The CDR3 is 13 residues long. Per the germline V gene, CDR1 is GTSNPN and CDR2 is SVGIG (reference sequence). V was clipped by 4 bases and J by 6 bases, with 15 bases between them. The CDR3 DNA reads as TGTGCCTGGATAAGGGTTTGGGCTTCTGAAGCTTTCTTT. This codes for CAWIRVWASEAFF.

Ten or more counts support this clonotype. The rearrangement links TRBV20-1 to TRBJ1-2, with 8 nucleotides matching TRBD1. CDR1 is DFQATT, CDR2 SNEGSKA, per germline (reference sequence). The CDR3 has 16 amino acids. Trimming at V came to 0 bases and at J to 4 bases, leaving 10 bases not matched to a gene. DNA for the CDR3: TGCAGTGCTAGAGATTCACTTCTAGGACAGGGCTATGGCTACACCTTC. It yields the protein CSARDSLLGQGYGYTF.

This clonotype was seen at least ten times. This chain links TRBV5-1 with TRBJ2-1; 10 bases map to TRBD1. V shed 4 bases, J shed 7 bases, and the junction held 5 bases outside the gene matches. CDR3 size: 14 residues. Germline-derived CDR1 and CDR2 are SGHRS and YFSETQ. CDR3 sequence: CASSRQGAGNEQFF. In DNA form, the CDR3 reads TGCGCCAGCAGCAGACAGGGGGCCGGGAATGAGCAGTTCTTC.

In its sample, this clonotype was seen a few times. This chain links TRBV30 with TRBJ1-5; D is uncertain. V gave up 1 base and J gave up 8 bases, with 9 bases separating them. In germline, CDR1 is GTSNPN, CDR2 SVGIG (reference sequence). The CDR3 consists of 12 residues. In DNA form, the CDR3 reads TGTGCCTGGAGTGGTAGCAAGGAGCCCCAGCATTTT. It translates to CAWSGSKEPQHF.

The V and J genes are TRBV10-1 and TRBJ2-1, with 9 nucleotides matching TRBD2. CDR1 and CDR2 from the germline V gene are WNHNN and SYGVQD (reference sequence). Germline trimming cut 4 bases from V and 4 bases from J; bases unmatched to any gene: 8. CDR3 length equals 16 residues. CDR3 nucleotide sequence: TGCGCCAGCAGTGTCTCTAGCGGGACGAATTACAATGAGCAGTTCTTC. Translating it yields CASSVSSGTNYNEQFF.

This clonotype was seen ten or more times. The rearrangement links TRBV29-1 to TRBJ2-5, with D unclear. Trimming took 6 bases from V and 1 from J, leaving 15 bases between them. There are 14 residues in the CDR3. Germline V gene sequence: CDR1 SQVTM, CDR2 ANQGSEA. In DNA, the CDR3 is TGCAGCGTCCCACATGTGGGTATCCAAGAGACCCAGTACTTC. Its protein is CSVPHVGIQETQYF. The whole variable domain, filled in from reference TRBV29-1 and TRBJ2-5, reads SAVISQKPSRDICQRGTSLTIQCQVDSQVTMMFWYRQQPGQSLTLIATANQGSEATYESGFVIDKFPISRPNLTFSTLTVSNMSPEDSSIYLCSVPHVGIQETQYFGPGTRLLVL.

This clonotype appeared a few times. The CDR3 region has the DNA TGTGCCAGCAGCTTAGCGGGGAGAAAGACAAACTATAGCAATCAGCCCCAGCATTTT. This gives the protein CASSLAGRKTNYSNQPQHF. This rearrangement joins TRBV11-1 to TRBJ1-5; D gene ambiguous. Germline-derived CDR1 and CDR2 are SGHAT and FQDESV (reference sequence). The CDR3 totals 19 residues. Trimming pared 0 bases from V and 0 bases from J, leaving 18 bases between.

This clonotype was observed many times. This sequence joins TRBV4-3 and TRBJ2-3, with D possibly TRBD2 on 5 matching bases. V shed 1 base and J shed 4 bases, with 6 bases lying between them. Germline loops: CDR1 LGHNA, CDR2 YSLEER. The CDR3 runs 13 residues. The CDR3 protein is CASSQARADTQYF. The CDR3 DNA follows: TGCGCCAGCAGCCAAGCGCGGGCAGATACGCAGTATTTT.

This clonotype was detected many times. The rearrangement links TRBV24-1 to TRBJ2-3, with 11 positions matching TRBD1. The germline gives CDR1 KGHDR, CDR2 SFDVKD. Unmatched junction bases numbered 5, after V lost 7 bases and J lost 6 bases. The CDR3 covers 14 residues. The CDR3: CATSGQGAWDTQYF. The CDR3 DNA reads TGTGCCACCAGCGGACAGGGGGCTTGGGATACGCAGTATTTT.